This T cell receptor (beta chain) was sequenced in a study of regulatory T cells in long-lasting Graves disease. Arm-PCR with iRepertoire HTBI primers amplified the CDR3 regions for these TCR beta libraries. MiXCR, run by TCRdb on the multiplex PCR reads, gives a single entry per CDR3 protein. The data show hundreds of thousands of distinct CDR3 sequences, with over 15% seen just once and 30% held by the top ten. This CDR3 region has 12 residues. CDR1 is LNHDA, CDR2 SQIVND, per germline (reference sequence). V dropped 3 bases and J dropped 6 bases, with 6 bases sitting between them. Details on this clonotype: The antigen remains undetermined.

Study-wide points: Reduced TCR diversity was observed in persistent Graves' patients versus newly diagnosed patients. The study found persistent patients shared more public clonotypes (roughly 3,000) than new patients (about 890).

Noted time point: newly diagnosed GD, antithyroid drugs for less than 3 months. RNA extracted from PBMCs served as the sequencing template. The same specimen was also included in a second study, on T cells in Graves' hyperthyroidism and ophthalmopathy.

V is TRBV19 and J is TRBJ1-5; no clear D. The receptor comes from a man aged 40-49 years with Graves disease. The input for sequencing was peripheral blood mononuclear cells (PBMCs), taken at new diagnosis, from a patient treated with antithyroid drugs. The CDR3 loop reads CASSILSQPQHF. As DNA, the CDR3 is TGTGCCAGTAGTATCCTGAGTCAGCCCCAGCATTTT.